The rows below give T cell receptor beta chains drawn from one sample of a study of regulatory T cells in long-lasting Graves disease. TCRdb redid the calling of the multiplex PCR reads with MiXCR, one entry per CDR3 protein. This sample has 310,000 or so distinct CDR3 sequences, with around 20% found just once. Sequencing was performed on peripheral blood mononuclear cells (PBMCs), taken when the disease was refractory, from a patient treated with antithyroid drugs. The source is a female donor with Graves disease. Both conserved end residues are trimmed from each CDR3.

>TRBV7-9|TRBJ1-5
ASSLGDRNNQPQH
>TRBV5-1|TRBJ1-5
ASSLGGAEHQPQH
>TRBV11-2|TRBJ1-2
ASSPAGFYGYT
>TRBV12-3/TRBV12-4|TRBJ2-2
ASGWGGDGGELF
>TRBV4-1|TRBJ2-3
ASSLSEGGTQY
>TRBV12-3/TRBV12-4|TRBJ2-7
ASSSSGYYEQY
>TRBV19|TRBJ1-1
ASSTPLRGGTTEAF
>TRBV27|TRBJ1-5
ASSGQGTGGQPQH
>TRBV3-1|TRBJ1-2
ASSQEGDRSNYGYT
>TRBV12-3/TRBV12-4|TRBJ1-5
ASRIGGGTIPQH
>TRBV6-5|TRBJ1-1
ASSYSGDRENTEAF
>TRBV15|TRBJ2-6
ATSRGSGANVLT
>TRBV7-2|TRBJ2-2
ASSLMGGTNTGELF
>TRBV28|TRBJ2-7
ASSTYGVRVYEQY
>TRBV19|TRBJ2-7
ASSIGGSQRDEQY
>TRBV7-9|TRBJ2-5
ASSLKAVYQETQY
>TRBV2|TRBJ1-5
ASRGQGELGSNQPQH
>TRBV7-2|TRBJ2-7
ASSFISDSPYEQY
>TRBV28|TRBJ2-7
ASSKGLYEQY
>TRBV11-2|TRBJ2-7
ASSFSNDPGPYEQY
>TRBV30|TRBJ2-2
AFSRTSYTGELF
>TRBV27|TRBJ2-7
ASSLLGQTYEQY
>TRBV20-1|TRBJ1-5
SAGTPRGRNQPQH
>TRBV28|TRBJ1-1
ASSLSGREAF
>TRBV12-5|TRBJ1-2
ASRPTGGGGYA
>TRBV18|TRBJ2-7
ASSPRDSSYEQY
>TRBV10-3|TRBJ2-7
ATGTSSYEQY
>TRBV7-9|TRBJ2-5
ASSPTGLVETQY
>TRBV28|TRBJ1-5
ATVSEDNQPQH
>TRBV4-1|TRBJ1-2
ASSRTRGTYGYT